This T cell receptor (beta chain) emerged from a study of blood T cell repertoires in COVID-19. Study details: Sample material is recorded as cDNA or gDNA derived from T cells, B-cell-depleted T cells, or PBMCs.

Trimming took 0 bases from V and 14 from J, leaving 12 bases between them. CDR3 size: 12 residues. In terms of age and location, participants ranged from about 18 to 100 years and lived in around 22 US areas. Assignment of participants to cohorts was predicated upon participant-reported clinical history. What the recovered Cohort 3 donors had was two negative PCRs, clearance, or symptom resolution. The method was immunoSEQ multiplex PCR; TCRdb's version includes in-frame clones alone and lacks a portion of them. The sample consists of 200,000 to 300,000 clones, about 89% of them appearing once. Sequenced: PBMCs or T cells enriched from blood (not recorded which). The clonotype comes from a woman aged 25 to 45 who had recovered from COVID-19. The chain recombines TRBV5-3 with TRBJ1-5, with D possibly being TRBD1 (5 bases). TRBV5-3 is labeled an ORF, and its function is uncertain. CDR3 protein: CARSLASGLEHF. The CDR3 DNA reads as TGTGCCAGAAGCTTGGCGTCAGGGTTAGAGCATTTT.